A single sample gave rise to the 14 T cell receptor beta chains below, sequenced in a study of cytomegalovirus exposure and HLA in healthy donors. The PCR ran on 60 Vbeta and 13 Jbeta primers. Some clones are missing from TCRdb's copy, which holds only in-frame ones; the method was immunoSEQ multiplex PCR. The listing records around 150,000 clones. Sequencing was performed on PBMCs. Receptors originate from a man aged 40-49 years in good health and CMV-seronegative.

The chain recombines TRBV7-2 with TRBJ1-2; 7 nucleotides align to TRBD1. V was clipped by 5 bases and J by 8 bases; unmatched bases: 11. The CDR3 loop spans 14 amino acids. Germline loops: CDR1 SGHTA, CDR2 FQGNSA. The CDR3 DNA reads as TGTGCCAGCAGCACCAGACAGGGTTTGGGGGGCTACACCTTC. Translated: CASSTRQGLGGYTF.

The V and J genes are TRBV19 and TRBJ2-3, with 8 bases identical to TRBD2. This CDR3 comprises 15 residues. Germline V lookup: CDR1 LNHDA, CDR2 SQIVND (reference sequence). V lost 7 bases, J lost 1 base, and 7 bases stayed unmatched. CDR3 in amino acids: CASTLGGERTDTQYF. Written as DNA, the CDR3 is TGTGCCAGTACCCTCGGGGGGGAGCGCACAGATACGCAGTATTTT.

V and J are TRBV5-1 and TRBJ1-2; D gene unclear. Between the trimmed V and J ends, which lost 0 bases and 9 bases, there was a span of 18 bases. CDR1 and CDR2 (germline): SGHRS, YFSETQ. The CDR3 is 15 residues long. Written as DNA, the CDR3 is TGCGCCAGCAGCTTGGATCCCGACGGCACTATGAGCTACACCTTC. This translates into CASSLDPDGTMSYTF.

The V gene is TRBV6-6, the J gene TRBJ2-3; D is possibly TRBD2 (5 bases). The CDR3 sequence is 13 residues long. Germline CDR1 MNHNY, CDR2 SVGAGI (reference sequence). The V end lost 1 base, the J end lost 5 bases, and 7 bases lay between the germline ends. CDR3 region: CASSYLGGDTQYF. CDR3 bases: TGTGCCAGCAGTTACTTAGGAGGAGATACGCAGTATTTT.

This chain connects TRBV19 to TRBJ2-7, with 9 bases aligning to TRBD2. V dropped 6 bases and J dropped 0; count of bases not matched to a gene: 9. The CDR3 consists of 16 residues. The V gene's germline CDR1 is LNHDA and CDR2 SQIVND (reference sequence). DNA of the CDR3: TGTGCCAGTAGCGCCTCTCTAGCGGGGCGCTCCTACGAGCAGTACTTC. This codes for CASSASLAGRSYEQYF. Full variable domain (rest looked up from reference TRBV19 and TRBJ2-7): DGGITQSPKYLFRKEGQNVTLSCEQNLNHDAMYWYRQDPGQGLRLIYYSQIVNDFQKGDIAEGYSVSREKKESFPLTVTSAQKNPTAFYLCASSASLAGRSYEQYFGPGTRLTVT.

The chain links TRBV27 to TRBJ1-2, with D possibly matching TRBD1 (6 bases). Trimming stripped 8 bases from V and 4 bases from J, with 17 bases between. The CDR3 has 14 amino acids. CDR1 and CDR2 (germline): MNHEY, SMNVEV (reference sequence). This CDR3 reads CASAPRQESYGYTF. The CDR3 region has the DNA TGTGCCAGCGCCCCTCGACAGGAGAGCTATGGCTACACCTTC.

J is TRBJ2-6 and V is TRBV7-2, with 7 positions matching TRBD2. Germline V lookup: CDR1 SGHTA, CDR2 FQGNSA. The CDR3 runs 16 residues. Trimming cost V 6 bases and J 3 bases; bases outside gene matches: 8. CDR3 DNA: TGTGCCAGCAGGAATTGGGGGGGAGGTGGGGCCAACGTCCTGACTTTC. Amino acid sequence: CASRNWGGGGANVLTF.

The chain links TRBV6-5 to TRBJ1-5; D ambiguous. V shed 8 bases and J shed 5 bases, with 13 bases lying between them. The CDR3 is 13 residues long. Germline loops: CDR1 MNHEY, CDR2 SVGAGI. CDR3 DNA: TGTGCCAGCGGCCCGATAAAGTATCAGCCCCAGCATTTT. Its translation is CASGPIKYQPQHF.

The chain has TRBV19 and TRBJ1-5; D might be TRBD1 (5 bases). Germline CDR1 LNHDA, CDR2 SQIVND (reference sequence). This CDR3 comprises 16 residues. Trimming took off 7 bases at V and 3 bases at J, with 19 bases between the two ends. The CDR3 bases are TGTGCCAGTACCTCCTTGGTGGGGCAGGACAATCAGCCCCAGCATTTT. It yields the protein CASTSLVGQDNQPQHF.

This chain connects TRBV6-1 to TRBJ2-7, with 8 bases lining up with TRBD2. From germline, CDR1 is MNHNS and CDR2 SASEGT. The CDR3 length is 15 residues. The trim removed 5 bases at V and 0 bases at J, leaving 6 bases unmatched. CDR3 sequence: CASSISGASSYEQYF. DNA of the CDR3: TGTGCCAGCAGTATTAGCGGGGCGAGCTCCTACGAGCAGTACTTC.

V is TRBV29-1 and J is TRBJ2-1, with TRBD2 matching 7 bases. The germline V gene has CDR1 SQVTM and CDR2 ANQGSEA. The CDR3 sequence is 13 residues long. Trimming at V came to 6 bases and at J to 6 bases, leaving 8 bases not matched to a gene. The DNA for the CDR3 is TGCAGCGTGTTTGCCGGGACTACCAATGAGCAGTTCTTC. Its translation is CSVFAGTTNEQFF.

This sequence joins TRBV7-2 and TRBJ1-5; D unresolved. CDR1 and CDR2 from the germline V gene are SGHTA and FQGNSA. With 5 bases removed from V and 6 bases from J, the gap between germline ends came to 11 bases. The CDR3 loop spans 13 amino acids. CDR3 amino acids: CASSPRGGQPQHF. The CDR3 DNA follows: TGTGCCAGCAGCCCGCGAGGAGGTCAGCCCCAGCATTTT.

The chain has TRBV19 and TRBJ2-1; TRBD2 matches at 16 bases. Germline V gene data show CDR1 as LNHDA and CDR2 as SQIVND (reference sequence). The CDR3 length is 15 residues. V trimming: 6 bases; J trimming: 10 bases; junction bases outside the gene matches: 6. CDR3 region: CASSGTSGGAREQFF. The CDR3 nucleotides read TGTGCCAGTAGCGGGACTAGCGGGGGGGCCCGCGAGCAGTTCTTC. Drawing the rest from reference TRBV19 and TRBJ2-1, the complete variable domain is DGGITQSPKYLFRKEGQNVTLSCEQNLNHDAMYWYRQDPGQGLRLIYYSQIVNDFQKGDIAEGYSVSREKKESFPLTVTSAQKNPTAFYLCASSGTSGGAREQFFGPGTRLTVL.

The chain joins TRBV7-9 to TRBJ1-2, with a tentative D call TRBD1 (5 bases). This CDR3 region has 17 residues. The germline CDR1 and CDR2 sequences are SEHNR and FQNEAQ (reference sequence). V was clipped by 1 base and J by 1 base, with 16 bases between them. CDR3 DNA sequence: TGTGCCAGCAGCTTAGATAGAGGGGACTCCAATAACTATGGCTACACCTTC. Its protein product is CASSLDRGDSNNYGYTF. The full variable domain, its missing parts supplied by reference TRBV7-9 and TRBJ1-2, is DTGVSQNPRHKITKRGQNVTFRCDPISEHNRLYWYRQTLGQGPEFLTYFQNEAQLEKSRLLSDRFSAERPKGSFSTLEIQRTEQGDSAMYLCASSLDRGDSNNYGYTFGSGTRLTVV.